Sequencing of this TCR beta chain was carried out in a study of cytomegalovirus exposure and HLA in healthy donors (dated by TCRdb to about 2017). Describing the broader study: In an earlier analysis of some 550 of the donors, approximately 300 Gb of sequence data and roughly 100 million unique TCR beta sequences from some 170 million T cells were reported. A separate validation cohort of 100 to 150 different subjects was used in addition to the 666-subject first cohort. Using immunosequencing, the study profiled T cell repertoires from 666 subjects and related those repertoires to cytomegalovirus serostatus. Of the 300 to 500 genotyped donors, roughly 80% were placed in the genetic ancestry cluster associated with self-reported Caucasian donors. Because of strong linkage in the cohort, roughly five DR-DQ haplotypes were treated as single units for association and clustering. In a later analysis, previously published TCR beta repertoires from more than 500 donors were re-analyzed and high-resolution HLA genotyping was added so that TCR occurrence patterns could be studied. Around 320 gigabases of sequencing data and tens of millions of unique TCR sequences were included in an early release covering several hundred HLA-typed donors. To decide whether each TCR beta V gene segment behaved as functional or pseudogenic, an earlier analysis of approximately 620 of the donors relied on high-throughput TCR beta sequencing. The later analysis used no new phenotypic data to find candidate immune exposures, relying instead on TCR beta sequences and their occurrence across donors. Among about 400 genotyped donors of the cohort, an average of approximately 240,000 unique TCR beta nucleotide sequences was sequenced per donor, of which 15% to 20% were non-productive. Donor age, sex, ethnicity and CMV serostatus were collected together with the repertoire data. Both class I and class II loci were covered by HLA typing, at four-digit resolution. Typing coverage varied by locus: roughly 620-640 donors for A, B, C, DRB1 and DQB1; some 520 for DQA1; more than 600 for DPA1; 450 to 480 for DPB1. In a later genetic analysis, genome-wide SNP genotypes for about 65% of the 666 donors were used, and that subset was treated as a discovery cohort. All discovery cohort repertoires had been generated on a single sequencing platform. The study aimed to test whether signatures of past pathogen exposure could be identified by cataloging public T cell receptors. To predict cytomegalovirus infection status, the study combined high-throughput TCR immunosequencing, statistical association of individual TCRs with disease status, and machine learning.

Libraries were built with the immunoSEQ multiplex PCR assay. The multiplex PCR relied on a mix of 60 forward primers for TCR Vbeta segments and 13 reverse primers for TCR Jbeta segments. The CDR3 region of rearranged TCR beta genes was amplified from genomic DNA with a multiplex PCR assay. The amplified TCR beta libraries were sequenced on the Illumina HiSeq System as 87-base-pair reads. In the authors' own workflow: A later analysis counted around 72 million unique TCR beta chains across the 670 or so repertoires, and some 11 million of these chains were shared by at least two donors. Raw reads were error-corrected and collapsed into unique sequences with a nearest-neighbor algorithm that merged closely related sequences to remove PCR and sequencing errors. Alignment of CDR3 sequences to IMGT reference sequences was used to assign V, D and J gene segments. For a sequence to be retained, at least a six-nucleotide match to both a V gene segment and a J gene segment was required. A rearrangement was called productive if the CDR3 had no stop codons and remained in frame with V and J, and every other rearrangement was called non-productive. CDR3 was defined by IMGT convention, running from the second conserved V-encoded cysteine to the conserved J-encoded phenylalanine. The earlier analysis of 587 of the donors excluded sequences that lacked an unambiguous match to a single V gene segment. An earlier analysis of 500 to 700 of the donors classified V segments as functional when productive rearrangements were above 56.7% and as segregating when the standard deviation between donors was above 5%. A statistical classification framework was developed to diagnose cytomegalovirus status using the catalog of TCR beta chain sequences. In a later analysis, V and J genes were assigned by comparing TCR nucleotide sequences against IMGT/GENE-DB human TR gene sequences. A later analysis assigned CDR3 sequences and most-parsimonious VDJ recombination scenarios with the TCRdist pipeline. In a later analysis, every TCR beta chain was defined by the combination of its CDR3 amino acid sequence and its V-gene family, and reads without a unique V-gene family were dropped. In a later analysis, a few hundred highly shared, low-generation-probability nucleotide sequences were removed to address suspected cross-contamination and a sequencing artifact. For each public chain, a later analysis derived a clonal expansion index from normalized ranks of inferred template counts within each repertoire. In a later analysis, generation probabilities were computed using a VDJ recombination model fitted to out-of-frame rearrangements, and the results were checked against IGoR. Hypergeometric tests were used in a later analysis to score TCR-TCR, TCR-HLA and TCR-CMV co-occurrence, with a repertoire-size bias correction applied to the TCR pairs. False discovery rates were estimated in a later analysis by permuting HLA or CMV assignments 20 times. In a later analysis, co-occurring TCRs were grouped with DBSCAN, and TCRdist sequence similarity was added when clustering was performed within HLA-allele-positive subsets. Repertoires with fewer than 30,000 or more than 120,000 public chains, plus five repertoires with anomalous nucleotide sharing, were excluded from co-occurrence clustering. Here the immuneACCESS table is served through TCRdb, limited to in-frame sequences with V and J called. Missing clones are a known gap in these copies; in checked studies unresolved V genes cover under half, and the rest lacks a known reason. D and trimming come from the DNA, and the V and J calls and clone size come from that table. This sample comprises tens of thousands of clones, more than 60% of them detected only once. Jointly, the top ten make up 14% of the sample.

Spanning cysteine to phenylalanine, the CDR3 consists of 13 amino acids. Only the CDR3 portion is preserved as DNA: 39 bases, with reading frame beginning at the first base. Via the germline V gene, CDR1 is MNHNS and CDR2 SASEGT. V was cut back by 2 bases and J by 6 bases, leaving a gap of 8 bases between them. The cohort was made up of roughly 670 healthy bone marrow donors. Cohort members were all nominally healthy when sampled, although unrecorded immune exposures were likely present. The donor tested CMV seropositive and was one of the 289 seropositive cohort members. A peripheral blood sample was collected from each donor, and TCR beta sequencing was performed on peripheral blood mononuclear cells. Genomic DNA was extracted from the blood cell samples with the Qiagen DNeasy Blood Extraction Kit. This clone was detected only a few times. The antigen this receptor binds is unknown. No quality values exist for individual bases; no much larger clone is one base distant.

The study at large found these results: Most CMV-associated TCR beta chains appeared to be HLA-restricted in a later analysis, and the HLA associations seemed to be driven largely by CMV exposure. A later analysis found that HLA-associated TCR beta chains were more clonally expanded and had lower generation probabilities than equally common non-associated chains. Because counts were too low, around 17 rarely observed V segments, including chromosome 9 orphons, were left out of the earlier analysis of several hundred of the donors. The presence/absence analyses assumed that sequencing depth was roughly uniform across donors, and that assumption may not be true. A few of the identified cytomegalovirus-associated TCR beta chains were confirmed in vitro to be specific for cytomegalovirus antigens. Compared with the approximately 600-donor mean, donors in an Asian-associated ancestry cluster had fewer N-insertions in productive TCRs, according to a later genetic analysis. Several of the top co-occurrence clusters appeared to be linked to parvovirus B19, influenza, CMV and Epstein-Barr virus, according to a later analysis. Broadly in line with IMGT annotations, most TCR beta V segments showed up in productive rearrangements about 87% or about 30% of the time in an earlier analysis of approximately 600 of the donors. An association between a missense DCLRE1C variant and V-gene and J-gene trimming of TCR beta chains was found in a later genetic analysis and replicated in an independent cohort. This cohort had only TCR beta chains sequenced, and the lack of alpha or paired-chain data limited which features could be detected. A further reported finding was that TCR beta sequences accurately predicted the HLA-A and HLA-B alleles for most subjects in the first cohort. Across donors, most TCR sequences were observed very rarely, whereas some public TCRs were present in many individuals. For the cohort, immune exposure information was limited to CMV serostatus. When HLA alleles, especially DR and DQ, strongly co-occurred, TCR associations were difficult to assign to individual alleles. Correlated functional status among segregating V segments might reflect linkage disequilibrium, but an unknown experimental factor could not be ruled out. Because some donors lacked HLA typing at each locus, the association tests relied only on the typed subset. The study listed 164 TCR beta chains as associated with cytomegalovirus. Some IMGT-functional V segments, including TRBV6-2 and TRBV6-3, could not be distinguished by the 87-base-pair reads and were therefore excluded. At a false discovery rate of 0.05, a later analysis linked some 17,000 TCR beta sequences to specific HLA alleles. A group of highly shared sequence variants was considered likely to be a technical artifact of the sequencing pipeline. According to the authors, the approach could potentially be generalized to other disease states and immunological phenotypes. According to a later analysis, TCR association rates differed among HLA loci, with DRB1 alleles showing the most associated TCRs and HLA-C alleles showing the fewest. The classifier was reported to diagnose cytomegalovirus status with high specificity and sensitivity in both the original and validation cohorts.

This TCR was sampled from a male donor in good health and CMV-seropositive. This chain is built from TRBV6-1 and TRBJ1-5; the D gene assignment is ambiguous. Sequencing was carried out using PBMCs. CDR3 protein: CASSEPLSQPQHF. Here is the DNA: TGTGCCAGCAGTGAACCCCTGAGTCAGCCCCAGCATTTT.